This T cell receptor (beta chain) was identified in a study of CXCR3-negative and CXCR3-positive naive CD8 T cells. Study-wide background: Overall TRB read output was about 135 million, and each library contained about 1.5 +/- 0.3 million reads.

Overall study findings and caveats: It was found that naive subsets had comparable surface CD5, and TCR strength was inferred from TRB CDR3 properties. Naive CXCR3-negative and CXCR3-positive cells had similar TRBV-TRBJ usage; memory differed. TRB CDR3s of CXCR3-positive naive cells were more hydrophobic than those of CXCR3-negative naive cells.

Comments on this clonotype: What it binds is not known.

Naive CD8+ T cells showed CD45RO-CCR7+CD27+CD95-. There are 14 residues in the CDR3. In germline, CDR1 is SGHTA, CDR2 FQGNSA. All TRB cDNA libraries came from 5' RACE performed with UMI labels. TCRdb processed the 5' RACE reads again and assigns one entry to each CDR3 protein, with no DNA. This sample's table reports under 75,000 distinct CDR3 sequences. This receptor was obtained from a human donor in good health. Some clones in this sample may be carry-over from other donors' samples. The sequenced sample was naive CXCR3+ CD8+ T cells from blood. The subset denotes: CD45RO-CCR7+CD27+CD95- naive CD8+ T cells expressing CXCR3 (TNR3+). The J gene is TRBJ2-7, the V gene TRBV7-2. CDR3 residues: CASSLNPEAYEQYF.